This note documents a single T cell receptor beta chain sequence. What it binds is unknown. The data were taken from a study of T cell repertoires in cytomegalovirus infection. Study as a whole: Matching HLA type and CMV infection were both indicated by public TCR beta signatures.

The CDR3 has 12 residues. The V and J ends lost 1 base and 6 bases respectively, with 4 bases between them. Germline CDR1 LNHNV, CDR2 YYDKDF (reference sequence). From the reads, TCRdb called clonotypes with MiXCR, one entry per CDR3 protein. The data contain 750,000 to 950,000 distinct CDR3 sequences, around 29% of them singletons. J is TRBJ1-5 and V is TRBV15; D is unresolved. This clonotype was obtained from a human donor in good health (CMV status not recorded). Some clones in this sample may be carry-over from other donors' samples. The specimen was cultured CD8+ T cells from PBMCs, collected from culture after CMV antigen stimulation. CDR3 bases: TGTGCCACCAGCAGAGGGGGTCAGCCCCAGCATTTT. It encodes CATSRGGQPQHF. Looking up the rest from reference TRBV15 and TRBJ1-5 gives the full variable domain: DAMVIQNPRYQVTQFGKPVTLSCSQTLNHNVMYWYQQKSSQAPKLLFHYYDKDFNNEADTPDNFQSRRPNTSFCFLDIRSPGLGDTAMYLCATSRGGQPQHFGDGTRLSIL.